The 30 T cell receptor beta chains listed next were all sequenced from one sample in a study of PD-1 blockade in classical Hodgkin lymphoma. Specified time point: cycle 4 day 1 (C4D1), after 5 to 7 weeks of nivolumab. With no exception, relapse followed autologous stem cell transplantation in all patients, and brentuximab vedotin exposure varied. Clones were sequenced by immunoSEQ multiplex PCR, and TCRdb holds only the in-frame ones, with some missing. Of 45,000 to 55,000 clones in the sample, around 76% were seen once. Sequencing used peripheral blood mononuclear cells (PBMCs), obtained before the fourth cycle of nivolumab. The receptors stem from a human donor with classical Hodgkin lymphoma.

The CDR3, as DNA: TGTGCCAGCAGTGAAAGCCAGGGTGGCGCAGATACGCAGTATTTT. Translated, it gives CASSESQGGADTQYF. V and J are TRBV6-1 and TRBJ2-3, with D tentatively TRBD1 (5 bases). The germline V and J ends were trimmed by 2 bases and 4 bases, with 13 bases remaining between them. This CDR3 comprises 15 residues. Germline-derived CDR1 and CDR2 are MNHNS and SASEGT.

This chain joins TRBV11-3 and TRBJ1-2; D is unclear. Trimming took off 2 bases at V and 7 bases at J, with 11 bases between the two ends. Germline-derived CDR1 and CDR2 are SGHNT and YENEEA. This CDR3 has 13 amino acids. CDR3 region: CASSLREAGGYTF. CDR3 sequence (DNA): TGTGCCAGCAGCTTAAGGGAGGCTGGTGGCTACACCTTC. Looking up the rest from reference TRBV11-3 and TRBJ1-2 gives the full variable domain: EAGVVQSPRYKIIEKKQPVAFWCNPISGHNTLYWYLQNLGQGPELLIRYENEEAVDDSQLPKDRFSAERLKGVDSTLKIQPAELGDSAVYLCASSLREAGGYTFGSGTRLTVV.

The chain joins TRBV7-2 to TRBJ1-2; D is perhaps TRBD1 (5 bases). Looked up from germline, CDR1 is SGHTA and CDR2 is FQGNSA. Trimming cost V 1 base and J 4 bases, with 7 bases left between them. The CDR3 is made up of 13 amino acids. Here the CDR3 reads CASSLDRPYGYTF. The CDR3 nucleotides read TGTGCCAGCAGCTTAGACAGGCCCTATGGCTACACCTTC.

The V gene is TRBV5-1, the J gene TRBJ2-2, with TRBD1 matching over 10 bases. This CDR3 has 15 amino acids. Trimming at V came to 7 bases and at J to 4 bases, leaving 7 bases not matched to a gene. Germline V CDR1 and CDR2: SGHRS, YFSETQ. The CDR3 loop reads CASSRDRGITGELFF. CDR3 nucleotide sequence: TGCGCCAGCTCCCGGGACAGGGGCATCACCGGGGAGCTGTTTTTT.

The genes are TRBV19 and TRBJ2-4; D ambiguous. Trimming took 7 bases from V and 0 from J, leaving 10 bases between them. This CDR3 is built from 14 residues. The germline gives CDR1 LNHDA, CDR2 SQIVND (reference sequence). The CDR3: CASTLASAKNIQYF. The DNA of the CDR3 is TGTGCCAGTACTCTGGCGTCAGCCAAAAACATTCAGTACTTC.

The chain combines TRBV5-4 with TRBJ2-7; TRBD1 might be the D (5 bases). This CDR3 has 15 amino acids. The V gene's germline CDR1 is SGHNT and CDR2 YYREEE (reference sequence). The ends were cut back, 0 bases at V and 3 bases at J, with 13 bases in the middle. In DNA form, the CDR3 reads TGTGCCAGCAGCTTGGAGGGCCAGGGCCACTACGAGCAGTACTTC. Its translation: CASSLEGQGHYEQYF.

The rearrangement joins TRBV7-2 to TRBJ2-3; TRBD2 aligns across 13 bases. The germline CDR1 and CDR2 sequences are SGHTA and FQGNSA. V lost 5 bases to trimming and J lost 2 bases; unmatched junction nucleotides: 4. The CDR3 extends over 16 amino acids. This chain's CDR3 is CASSRGLAGPTDTQYF. CDR3 DNA: TGTGCCAGCAGCCGGGGACTAGCGGGACCCACAGATACGCAGTATTTT.

This rearrangement joins TRBV5-6 to TRBJ2-5, with TRBD2 matching 8 bases. Trimming at V came to 4 bases and at J to 5 bases, leaving 19 bases not matched to a gene. This CDR3 spans 18 amino acids. CDR1 is SGHDT and CDR2 is YYEEEE in the germline V gene. The CDR3 DNA follows: TGTGCCAGCAGCAAACAAATAGAAGCGGGAGCGGATAGGGAGACCCAGTACTTC. Amino acid sequence: CASSKQIEAGADRETQYF.

This clone was seen only a few times. The V call is TRBV30, the J call TRBJ1-5, with D possibly being TRBD1 (5 bases). The CDR3 sequence is 14 residues long. Germline V gene sequence: CDR1 GTSNPN, CDR2 SVGIG (reference sequence). With 1 base removed from V and 0 bases from J, the gap between germline ends came to 7 bases. The CDR3 loop reads CAWSEGSSNQPQHF. The CDR3, as DNA: TGTGCCTGGAGTGAGGGGTCTAGCAATCAGCCCCAGCATTTT.

The chain joins TRBV7-9 to TRBJ2-3; D is uncertain. This CDR3 has 14 residues. CDR1 is SEHNR, CDR2 FQNEAQ, per germline (reference sequence). V lost 5 bases and J 0 bases, leaving 9 bases between the germline ends. Here the CDR3 DNA reads TGTGCCAGCAGCGGTTACCCCAGCACAGATACGCAGTATTTT. It encodes CASSGYPSTDTQYF.

J is TRBJ1-5 and V is TRBV19; D gene ambiguous. With 0 bases removed from V and 0 bases from J, the gap between germline ends came to 18 bases. The V gene's germline CDR1 is LNHDA and CDR2 SQIVND (reference sequence). The CDR3 sequence is 19 residues long. CDR3: CASSIEIWDVASSNQPQHF. The CDR3 DNA reads as TGTGCCAGTAGTATAGAAATTTGGGATGTCGCCAGTAGCAATCAGCCCCAGCATTTT.

This rearrangement joins TRBV7-2 to TRBJ2-1; D is uncertain. The germline V gene encodes CDR1 SGHTA and CDR2 FQGNSA. V gave up 4 bases and J gave up 0 bases, with 10 bases separating them. The CDR3 is 15 amino acids. CDR3 protein: CASSSDVSSYNEQFF. Written as DNA, the CDR3 is TGTGCCAGCAGCTCGGACGTGAGCTCCTACAATGAGCAGTTCTTC.

The chain is built from TRBV11-3 and TRBJ2-5; D is uncertain. CDR1 SGHNT and CDR2 YENEEA come from the germline V gene. Trimming shortened V by 7 bases and J by 4 bases, and 13 bases separated the two germline ends. CDR3 size: 13 residues. CDR3 sequence: CASKALERETQYF. CDR3 coding DNA: TGTGCCAGCAAAGCGCTCGAGCGAGAGACCCAGTACTTC.

This clone has a handful of counts. The gene calls are TRBV7-9 and TRBJ2-7; D remains ambiguous. CDR1 is SEHNR and CDR2 is FQNEAQ in the germline V gene (reference sequence). V was cut by 3 bases and J by 4 bases, with 4 bases left in between. CDR3 length: 11 amino acids. This CDR3 is CASSFSYEQYF. CDR3 sequence (DNA): TGTGCCAGCAGCTTCTCGTACGAGCAGTACTTC.

The V and J genes are TRBV6-5 and TRBJ1-3, with a tentative D call TRBD1 (5 bases). Germline CDR1 and CDR2: MNHEY and SVGAGI. The CDR3 spans 15 residues. Deletions cut 2 bases from V and 0 bases from J, with 8 bases between. The CDR3 region is CASSYAGSSGNTIYF. In DNA form, the CDR3 reads TGTGCCAGCAGTTACGCAGGGAGCTCTGGAAACACCATATATTTT.

This chain uses TRBV7-6 with TRBJ1-3; the D is unclear. The CDR3 covers 15 residues. Germline CDR1 and CDR2: SGHVS and FNYEAQ. Trimming removed 0 bases at V and 0 bases at J, with 6 bases between. CDR3 DNA sequence: TGTGCCAGCAGCTTAGCAGGGATCTCTGGAAACACCATATATTTT. This translates into CASSLAGISGNTIYF.

This sequence joins TRBV6-4 and TRBJ2-2, with 8 bases that match TRBD1. The trim removed 0 bases at V and 6 bases at J, leaving 0 bases unmatched. Germline V lookup: CDR1 MRHNA, CDR2 SNTAGT. This CDR3 comprises 14 residues. CDR3 sequence (DNA): TGTGCCAGCAGTGACTCGACAGGGGCCGGGGAGCTGTTTTTT. Residues: CASSDSTGAGELFF.

The genes are TRBV5-1 and TRBJ2-7, with D perhaps being TRBD1 or TRBD2 (5 bases each). Germline CDR1 is SGHRS and CDR2 is YFSETQ. The V end lost 4 bases, the J end lost 5 bases, and 19 bases lay between the germline ends. There are 15 residues in the CDR3. The CDR3 sequence: CASSVGAQATHEQYF. The CDR3 region has the DNA TGCGCCAGCAGCGTCGGGGCCCAAGCTACCCACGAGCAGTACTTC.

The chain carries TRBV15 and TRBJ2-3; tentatively, D is TRBD2 (8 bases). The CDR3 is 14 residues long. The V and J ends lost 5 bases and 7 bases respectively, with 16 bases between them. Germline V gives CDR1 LNHNV, CDR2 YYDKDF (reference sequence). CDR3 residues: CATSSTGRGHTQYF. The CDR3 DNA follows: TGTGCCACCAGCTCGACCGGGAGGGGGCATACGCAGTATTTT.

The chain employs TRBV20-1 and TRBJ1-5; no firm D call. V lost 3 bases and J lost 11, with 11 bases in between. Germline lookup yields CDR1 DFQATT and CDR2 SNEGSKA (reference sequence). The CDR3 consists of 11 residues. The DNA of the CDR3 is TGCAGTGCTAGTCTGGGGTTGGCCCAGCATTTT. Protein: CSASLGLAQHF.

V usage is TRBV4-3 and J usage is TRBJ2-5; tentatively, D is TRBD1 (6 bases). CDR1 and CDR2 from the germline V gene are LGHNA and YSLEER. The V and J ends lost 1 base and 3 bases respectively, with 6 bases between them. CDR3 size: 13 residues. For the CDR3, the DNA is TGCGCCAGCAGCCAAGGACAGGAAGAGACCCAGTACTTC. Translation gives CASSQGQEETQYF.

This rearrangement joins TRBV28 to TRBJ2-7; D is perhaps TRBD1 or TRBD2 (6 bases each). Trimming shortened V by 9 bases and J by 3 bases, and 24 bases separated the two germline ends. The CDR3 contains 16 residues. The germline V gene has CDR1 MDHEN and CDR2 SYDVKM. Written as DNA, the CDR3 is TGTGCCAGTACCTCATGGTGGGGGGCGGCACTCTACGAGCAGTACTTC. Protein product: CASTSWWGAALYEQYF.

The chain couples TRBV28 to TRBJ1-1, with TRBD1 as a possible D gene (5 bases). The germline V gene has CDR1 MDHEN and CDR2 SYDVKM. This CDR3 spans 13 amino acids. V was cut by 4 bases and J by 4 bases, with 10 bases left in between. The CDR3 spells CASSSTAFTEAFF. CDR3 sequence (DNA): TGTGCCAGCAGTTCGACAGCTTTCACTGAAGCTTTCTTT.

The chain links TRBV19 to TRBJ1-5; D possibly corresponds to TRBD1 (5 bases). Germline CDR1 LNHDA, CDR2 SQIVND (reference sequence). V was shortened by 6 bases and J by 6 bases, with 15 bases between the two germline ends. This CDR3 region has 14 residues. The CDR3 nucleotides are TGTGCCAGTAGCAACCCCTCAGACAGTCAGCCCCAGCATTTT. Amino acids: CASSNPSDSQPQHF. The entire variable domain, with the rest obtained from reference TRBV19 and TRBJ1-5, is as follows: DGGITQSPKYLFRKEGQNVTLSCEQNLNHDAMYWYRQDPGQGLRLIYYSQIVNDFQKGDIAEGYSVSREKKESFPLTVTSAQKNPTAFYLCASSNPSDSQPQHFGDGTRLSIL.

This clone has only a few counts. V is TRBV5-4 and J is TRBJ2-5, with D possibly TRBD1 on 6 matching bases. The CDR3 is made up of 14 amino acids. Germline-derived CDR1 and CDR2 are SGHNT and YYREEE (reference sequence). Trimming cost V 0 bases and J 2 bases, with 8 bases left between them. DNA of the CDR3: TGTGCCAGCAGCTTGGGACAGGAACAAGAGACCCAGTACTTC. Translation gives CASSLGQEQETQYF.

There are a few counts of this clone. The sample contains more than one DNA sequence encoding this CDR3. V usage is TRBV11-3 and J usage is TRBJ2-3, with a tentative D call TRBD1 (5 bases). V was clipped by 3 bases and J by 2 bases, with 9 bases between them. Germline loops: CDR1 SGHNT, CDR2 YENEEA. The CDR3 covers 14 residues. CDR3 protein: CASSLGQNTDTQYF. CDR3 DNA: TGTGCCAGCAGCTTGGGGCAGAACACAGATACGCAGTATTTT.

This clone was recorded a few times. The chain is built from TRBV6-5 and TRBJ1-5, with D unclear. The CDR3 runs to 13 residues. The V gene lost 2 bases and the J gene lost 4 bases, with 6 bases spanning the gap. Germline V gene lookup returns CDR1 MNHEY and CDR2 SVGAGI. This CDR3 reads CASSYGRNQPQHF. In DNA form, the CDR3 reads TGTGCCAGCAGTTACGGGCGGAATCAGCCCCAGCATTTT.

J is TRBJ2-1 and V is TRBV7-9; D is perhaps TRBD2 (5 bases). V was shortened by 5 bases and J by 8 bases, with 10 bases between the two germline ends. Looked up from germline, CDR1 is SEHNR and CDR2 is FQNEAQ (reference sequence). The CDR3 is made up of 12 amino acids. As DNA, the CDR3 is TGTGCCAGCAGCGCGGGCTGGGATGAGCAGTTCTTC. It codes for CASSAGWDEQFF.

The chain joins TRBV9 to TRBJ2-2; 8 bases map to TRBD2. The CDR3 has 14 amino acids. V trimming: 0 bases; J trimming: 6 bases; junction bases outside the gene matches: 1. CDR1 and CDR2 (germline): SGDLS, YYNGEE. CDR3 bases: TGTGCCAGCAGCGTAGACGGGGGGGCCGGGGAGCTGTTTTTT. Amino acid sequence: CASSVDGGAGELFF.

The V and J genes are TRBV11-3 and TRBJ2-1, with 9 bases identical to TRBD2. The CDR3 totals 15 residues. V shed 1 base and J 8 bases; nucleotides not matched to a gene: 6. Germline-derived CDR1 and CDR2 are SGHNT and YENEEA. As DNA, the CDR3 is TGTGCCAGCAGCTTAGGGGGGGGACTAGCTCATGAGCAGTTCTTC. As protein: CASSLGGGLAHEQFF. The full variable domain, with the rest looked up from reference TRBV11-3 and TRBJ2-1, is EAGVVQSPRYKIIEKKQPVAFWCNPISGHNTLYWYLQNLGQGPELLIRYENEEAVDDSQLPKDRFSAERLKGVDSTLKIQPAELGDSAVYLCASSLGGGLAHEQFFGPGTRLTVL.